The clone carrying this T cell receptor beta chain was seen a few times. The antigen remains undetermined. The V gene lost 0 bases and the J gene lost 4 bases, with 8 bases spanning the gap. CDR1 and CDR2 (germline): SGDLS, YYNGEE. The CDR3 contains 14 residues. The sample is drawn from a study of PD-1 blockade in classical Hodgkin lymphoma. Study-level results: Whatever underlies the repertoire differences (possibly disease activity or prior therapy) remains undefined.

The assay was immunoSEQ multiplex PCR, and TCRdb's table has in-frame clones only and misses some. The data contain some 58,000 clones, 85% to 90% of them singletons. Every one of the patients relapsed after autologous stem cell transplantation (brentuximab vedotin exposure was variable). The receptor comes from a human donor with classical Hodgkin lymphoma. The specimen comprised peripheral blood mononuclear cells (PBMCs), sampled before the second cycle of nivolumab. The chain combines TRBV9 with TRBJ1-5; a weak D match, TRBD1 (6 bases). In DNA form, the CDR3 reads TGTGCCAGCAGCGTAGGGACAGTGAATCAGCCCCAGCATTTT. Protein: CASSVGTVNQPQHF.